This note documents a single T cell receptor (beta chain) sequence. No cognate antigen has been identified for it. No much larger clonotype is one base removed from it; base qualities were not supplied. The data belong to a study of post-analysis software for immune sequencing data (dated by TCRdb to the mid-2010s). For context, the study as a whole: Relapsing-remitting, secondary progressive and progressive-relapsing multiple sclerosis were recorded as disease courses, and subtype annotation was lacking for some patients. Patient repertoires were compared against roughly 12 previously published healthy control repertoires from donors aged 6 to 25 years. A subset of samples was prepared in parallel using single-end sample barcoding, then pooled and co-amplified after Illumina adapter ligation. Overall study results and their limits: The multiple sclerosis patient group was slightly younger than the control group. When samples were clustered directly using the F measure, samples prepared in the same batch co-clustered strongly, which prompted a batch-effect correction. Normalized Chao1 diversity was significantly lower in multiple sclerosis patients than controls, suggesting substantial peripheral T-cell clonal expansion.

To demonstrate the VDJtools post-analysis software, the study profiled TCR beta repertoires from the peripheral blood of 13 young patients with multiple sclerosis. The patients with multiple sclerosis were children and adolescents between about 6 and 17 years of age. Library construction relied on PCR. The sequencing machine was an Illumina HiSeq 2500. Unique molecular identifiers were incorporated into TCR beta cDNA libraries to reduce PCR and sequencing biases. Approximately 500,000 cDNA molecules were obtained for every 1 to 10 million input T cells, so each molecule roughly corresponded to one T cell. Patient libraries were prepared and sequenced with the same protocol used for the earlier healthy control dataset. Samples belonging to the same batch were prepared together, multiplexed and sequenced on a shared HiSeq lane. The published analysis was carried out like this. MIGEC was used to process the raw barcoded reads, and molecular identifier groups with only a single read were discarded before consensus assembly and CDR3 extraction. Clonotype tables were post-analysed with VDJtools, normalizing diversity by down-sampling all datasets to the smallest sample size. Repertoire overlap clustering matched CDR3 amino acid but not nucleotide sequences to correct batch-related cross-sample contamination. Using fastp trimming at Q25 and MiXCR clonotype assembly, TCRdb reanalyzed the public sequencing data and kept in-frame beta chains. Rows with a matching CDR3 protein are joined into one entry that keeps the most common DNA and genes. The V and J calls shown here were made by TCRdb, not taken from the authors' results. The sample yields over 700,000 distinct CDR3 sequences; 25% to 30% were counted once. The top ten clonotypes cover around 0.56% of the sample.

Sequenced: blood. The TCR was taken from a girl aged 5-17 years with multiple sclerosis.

The DNA sequence is given as TGCGCCAGCAGCTCCTCTGGAAGCCTCTACAATGAGCAGTTCTTC. This sequence encodes CASSSSGSLYNEQFF. The rearrangement joined TRBV5-1 to TRBJ2-1, with the D gene not clear enough to name. Taken from the germline V gene, the CDR1 and CDR2 loops are SGHRS and YFSETQ. From the cysteine through the phenylalanine, the CDR3 covers 15 amino acids. The only DNA kept is the CDR3, 45 bases in frame from the first base. Deletion took 3 bases off V and 3 bases off J, with a span of 13 bases between the germline ends.